This section outlines one TCR beta chain sequence together with its context. Seattle researchers signed up patients amid active infection and tracked them longitudinally. This sample is part of a study of blood T cell repertoires in COVID-19. TCRdb's table, derived via immunoSEQ multiplex PCR, lists solely in-frame clones and lacks some. This table holds roughly 190,000 clones, around 84% found once. The CDR3 contains 15 residues. The V end lost 4 bases, the J end lost 4 bases, and 16 bases lay between the germline ends. Germline values: CDR1 MDHEN, CDR2 SYDVKM. The receptor's source is a woman in her seventies with COVID-19, enrolled during active disease. The gene calls are TRBV28 and TRBJ1-1, with D unresolved. Sequencing was performed on peripheral blood. In DNA, the CDR3 is TGTGCCAGCAGTTCCCTTTACCTAGTGGGCACTGAAGCTTTCTTT. Protein: CASSSLYLVGTEAFF.